The clone carrying this TCR beta chain has a count of ten or more. All diabetic donors were classified as either type 1 or type 2 diabetes. These data come from a study of type 1 and type 2 diabetes patients. Background on the study: Across the study, about 20 million paired-end reads were produced.

Germline CDR1 and CDR2: SNHLY and FYNNEI. The V and J ends lost 8 bases and 8 bases respectively, with 22 bases between them. The CDR3 is 15 residues long. Amplification started from genomic DNA. Multiplex PCR with 30 forward and 13 reverse primers amplified the TCR beta CDR3. Via MiXCR, TCRdb re-called the multiplex PCR reads, giving one row per CDR3 protein. Of about 250,000 distinct CDR3 sequences listed, 45% to 60% are singletons. The chain joins TRBV2 to TRBJ2-1; tentative D call: TRBD1 (6 bases). Sequenced input: peripheral blood mononuclear cells (PBMCs). The source of this sequence is a young man with type 2 diabetes. Written as DNA, the CDR3 is TGTGCCAGCGTTGCAGGCAGGGGATTCATCCATGAGCAGTTCTTC. Translated, it gives CASVAGRGFIHEQFF.